The clone carrying this T cell receptor beta chain was counted many times. Its cognate antigen is unknown. This sample is part of a study of T cells in Graves' hyperthyroidism and ophthalmopathy. Across the study: Blood from the periphery was taken at initial diagnosis, before any treatment. Findings and caveats of the study: Blood samples included most of the expanded thyroid clonotypes exceeding 0.001.

Amplified TCR beta CDR3 regions derived from RNA transcripts. HTBI primers drove first-round RT-PCR of the TCR CDR3. In TCRdb, the multiplex PCR reads were re-called with MiXCR into one record per CDR3 protein. The table has 560,000 or so distinct CDR3 sequences, nearly 20% seen once; the top ten hold over 45%. Trimming took off 8 bases at V and 0 bases at J, with 16 bases between the two ends. The CDR3 sequence is 14 residues long. Per the germline V gene, CDR1 is GTSNPN and CDR2 is SVGIG (reference sequence). Sequencing was performed on blood. The chain combines TRBV30 with TRBJ1-1, with unresolved D. The TCR sequence derives from a man aged 40-50 years with Graves' ophthalmopathy. DNA for the CDR3: TGTGCCGGTGGGGAGGGAGCCATGAACACTGAAGCTTTCTTT. It specifies CAGGEGAMNTEAFF. Combining the CDR3 with reference TRBV30 and TRBJ1-1 gives the whole variable domain SQTIHQWPATLVQPVGSPLSLECTVEGTSNPNLYWYRQAAGRGLQLLFYSVGIGQISSEVPQNLSASRPQDRQFILSSKKLLLSDSGFYLCAGGEGAMNTEAFFGQGTRLTVV.